This T cell receptor (beta chain) is drawn from a study of blood T cell repertoires in COVID-19. Study summary: Spain, Italy and the United States supplied samples that represented acute and convalescent COVID-19. T cells, B-cell-depleted T cells, or PBMCs provided the cDNA or gDNA that served as material.

CDR3 length: 13 amino acids. The germline V gene has CDR1 GTSNPN and CDR2 SVGIG (reference sequence). In the original workflow: Nucleated cell number was recorded as an estimate derived from reference gene primer amplification. Using immunoSEQ multiplex PCR, the repertoire was profiled, and TCRdb retains in-frame clones only, with some absent. V, J and clone size are those of that table, while D and trimming were read from the DNA. The sample yields under 130,000 clones, more than 80% seen once. Concerning this clone itself: One junction end disagrees with the germline gene, perhaps due to a read error.

The rearrangement uses TRBV30 and TRBJ2-2, with D perhaps TRBD1 (8 bases). The TCR sequence derives from an elderly woman with acute or convalescent COVID-19. The sequencing sample was made of peripheral blood. Here the CDR3 reads CAGRGTGHGELFF. The CDR3 DNA follows: TGTGCCGGGAGGGGGACAGGACACGGGGAGCTGTTTTTT.